These T cell receptor beta chains were read from a single sample in a study of cytomegalovirus exposure and HLA in healthy donors. Clones were read by immunoSEQ multiplex PCR, and TCRdb kept only the in-frame ones, dropping some. The table has about 120,000 clones, 65% to 80% seen once. Sequencing was done on a sample of PBMCs. These receptors were obtained from a woman aged 40 to 50 in good health and CMV-seropositive. Each CDR3 is given with its conserved first and last residue. Fields, in order: CDR3 protein, CDR3 DNA, J gene, clone size, V gene, D gene, CDR3 length. The D gene is left open where the match is weak. The size of a clone is reported for some rows only, either as once, few or many, or as a class for expanded clones.

cdr3_aa: CSVEKAGAGYGYTF
cdr3_nt: TGCAGCGTCGAAAAGGCAGGGGCCGGATATGGCTACACCTTC
j_call: TRBJ1-2
clone_size: .
v_call: TRBV29-1
d_call: .
cdr3_length: 14

cdr3_aa: CASSGRDKKFF
cdr3_nt: TGTGCCAGCAGTGGCCGGGACAAGAAGTTCTTC
j_call: TRBJ2-1
clone_size: .
v_call: TRBV6-1
d_call: .
cdr3_length: 11

cdr3_aa: CASSQETGVRGTEAFF
cdr3_nt: TGTGCCAGCAGCCAAGAAACAGGGGTTAGGGGCACTGAAGCTTTCTTT
j_call: TRBJ1-1
clone_size: .
v_call: TRBV14
d_call: TRBD1
cdr3_length: 16

cdr3_aa: CAWNFGLAGTTGELFF
cdr3_nt: TGTGCCTGGAACTTTGGGCTAGCGGGAACCACCGGGGAGCTGTTTTTT
j_call: TRBJ2-2
clone_size: .
v_call: TRBV30
d_call: TRBD2
cdr3_length: 16

cdr3_aa: CASSDRGRAEDTQYF
cdr3_nt: TGTGCCAGCAGTGATAGGGGGAGGGCCGAAGATACGCAGTATTTT
j_call: TRBJ2-3
clone_size: .
v_call: TRBV2
d_call: .
cdr3_length: 15

cdr3_aa: CASSQEQGVAFF
cdr3_nt: TGTGCCAGCAGCCAAGAACAGGGTGTAGCTTTCTTT
j_call: TRBJ1-1
clone_size: few
v_call: TRBV4-2
d_call: .
cdr3_length: 12

cdr3_aa: CASSLTSGGALFF
cdr3_nt: TGTGCCAGCAGCTTGACTAGCGGGGGGGCACTGTTCTTC
j_call: TRBJ2-1
clone_size: .
v_call: TRBV7-3
d_call: TRBD2
cdr3_length: 13

cdr3_aa: CASSLNGNSYEQYF
cdr3_nt: TGTGCCAGCAGCTTGAACGGGAACTCCTACGAGCAGTACTTC
j_call: TRBJ2-7
clone_size: .
v_call: TRBV7-2
d_call: .
cdr3_length: 14

cdr3_aa: CASSLYSVSLNTGELFF
cdr3_nt: TGTGCCAGCAGCTTATACTCCGTGAGCCTGAACACCGGGGAGCTGTTTTTT
j_call: TRBJ2-2
clone_size: .
v_call: TRBV7-2
d_call: .
cdr3_length: 17

cdr3_aa: CAISESGTGDSDTQYF
cdr3_nt: TGTGCCATCAGTGAGTCCGGGACAGGGGACTCAGATACGCAGTATTTT
j_call: TRBJ2-3
clone_size: .
v_call: TRBV10-3
d_call: TRBD1
cdr3_length: 16

cdr3_aa: CASSSDGTVYEQYF
cdr3_nt: TGCGCCAGCAGCTCGGATGGGACAGTCTACGAGCAGTACTTC
j_call: TRBJ2-7
clone_size: .
v_call: TRBV5-1
d_call: TRBD1
cdr3_length: 14

cdr3_aa: CASSWGQVRAEAFF
cdr3_nt: TGTGCCAGCAGCTGGGGACAGGTCAGGGCTGAAGCTTTCTTT
j_call: TRBJ1-1
clone_size: .
v_call: TRBV7-8
d_call: TRBD1
cdr3_length: 14

cdr3_aa: CASSGVRGGNEQFF
cdr3_nt: TGTGCCAGCAGCGGCGTACGGGGAGGGAATGAGCAGTTCTTC
j_call: TRBJ2-1
clone_size: few
v_call: TRBV7-9
d_call: TRBD2
cdr3_length: 14

cdr3_aa: CSVGDRANTEAFF
cdr3_nt: TGCAGCGTAGGGGACAGGGCAAACACTGAAGCTTTCTTT
j_call: TRBJ1-1
clone_size: .
v_call: TRBV29-1
d_call: TRBD1
cdr3_length: 13

cdr3_aa: CASSPAGEGRTGELFF
cdr3_nt: TGTGCCAGCAGCCCAGCGGGGGAGGGCAGGACCGGGGAGCTGTTTTTT
j_call: TRBJ2-2
clone_size: .
v_call: TRBV11-2
d_call: TRBD2
cdr3_length: 16

cdr3_aa: CASSRTGAGSNEQYF
cdr3_nt: TGTGCCAGCAGCCGGACGGGAGCGGGAAGCAACGAGCAGTACTTC
j_call: TRBJ2-7
clone_size: .
v_call: TRBV5-4
d_call: TRBD2
cdr3_length: 15

cdr3_aa: CASSLELDATDTQYF
cdr3_nt: TGCGCCAGCAGCTTGGAATTAGATGCTACAGATACGCAGTATTTT
j_call: TRBJ2-3
clone_size: .
v_call: TRBV5-1
d_call: .
cdr3_length: 15

cdr3_aa: CSVTEGGYSEKLFF
cdr3_nt: TGCAGCGTTACCGAAGGCGGCTATAGTGAAAAACTGTTTTTT
j_call: TRBJ1-4
clone_size: .
v_call: TRBV29-1
d_call: .
cdr3_length: 14

cdr3_aa: CASSYRSSYEQYF
cdr3_nt: TGTGCCAGCAGTTACCGGAGCTCCTACGAGCAGTACTTC
j_call: TRBJ2-7
clone_size: .
v_call: TRBV6-5
d_call: .
cdr3_length: 13

cdr3_aa: CASHSSGNTIYF
cdr3_nt: TGTGCCAGCCATAGCTCTGGAAACACCATATATTTT
j_call: TRBJ1-3
clone_size: few
v_call: TRBV6-1
d_call: .
cdr3_length: 12

cdr3_aa: CATSPGGSGELFF
cdr3_nt: TGTGCCACCAGCCCAGGGGGGTCCGGGGAGCTGTTTTTT
j_call: TRBJ2-2
clone_size: .
v_call: TRBV15
d_call: .
cdr3_length: 13

cdr3_aa: CSVGAQSNTGELFF
cdr3_nt: TGCAGCGTTGGGGCTCAATCTAACACCGGGGAGCTGTTTTTT
j_call: TRBJ2-2
clone_size: once
v_call: TRBV29-1
d_call: .
cdr3_length: 14

cdr3_aa: CASSLSGGEETQYF
cdr3_nt: TGTGCCAGCAGCCTTAGCGGGGGGGAAGAGACCCAGTACTTC
j_call: TRBJ2-5
clone_size: .
v_call: TRBV5-4
d_call: TRBD2
cdr3_length: 14